This T cell receptor beta chain comes out of a study of CD8 T cells in ankylosing spondylitis. The CDR3 runs 16 residues. The germline gives CDR1 SEHNR, CDR2 FQNEAQ (reference sequence). Trimming left V 5 bases short and J 2 bases short, with 17 bases between. Whole-study results and caveats: Both synovial fluid and blood in reactive arthritis had previously been reported to carry some motif variants.

In the case of this clonotype: Its target is not known.

Construction of TCR beta libraries was performed using quantitative 5'-RACE with molecular barcodes. A single record per CDR3 protein comes from TCRdb applying MiXCR to the 5' RACE reads. Among about 360,000 distinct CDR3 sequences, about 15% were seen once, and the ten largest hold 0.9% to 1.2%. The clonotype comes from a male donor with ankylosing spondylitis or in good health (not recorded which). The sequencing sample was made of blood, either unsorted or a sorted T cell fraction (not recorded which). J is TRBJ2-3 and V is TRBV7-9, with D perhaps matching TRBD1 or TRBD2 (6 bases each). The CDR3 sequence: CASSDRKGDFTDTQYF. As DNA, the CDR3 is TGTGCCAGCAGCGACCGGAAGGGGGACTTCACAGATACGCAGTATTTT.